One sample yielded the 31 T cell receptor beta chains listed below, sequenced in a study of blood T cell repertoires in COVID-19. Generated by immunoSEQ multiplex PCR, the TCRdb table keeps only in-frame clones and is missing some. The sample has some 280,000 clones, 89% seen once. Sample: peripheral blood. Receptors were obtained from an older woman with acute or convalescent COVID-19.

The chain links TRBV7-8 to TRBJ1-4; D perhaps matches TRBD1 (6 bases). CDR1 is SGHVS and CDR2 is FQNEAQ in the germline V gene. The V end was cut by 0 bases, the J end by 8 bases, with 13 bases between. The CDR3 is 15 amino acids. For the CDR3, the DNA is TGTGCCAGCAGCTTAGCCTGGGGGCCGCTCGAAAAACTGTTTTTT. This gives the protein CASSLAWGPLEKLFF.

J is TRBJ2-7 and V is TRBV10-3, with D perhaps TRBD1 (5 bases). Trimming cost V 7 bases and J 0 bases, with 10 bases left between them. The CDR3 contains 13 residues. Germline values: CDR1 ENHRY, CDR2 SYGVKD. CDR3 sequence (DNA): TGTGCCATCAAACGGACATACTCCTACGAGCAGTACTTC. Protein product: CAIKRTYSYEQYF.

This clone was found a few times. The chain combines TRBV4-3 with TRBJ2-1; perhaps TRBD2 as D (5 bases). This CDR3 spans 13 amino acids. In germline, CDR1 is LGHNA, CDR2 YSLEER. V gave up 0 bases and J gave up 11 bases, with 11 bases separating them. The CDR3 loop is CASSQETAGKQFF. CDR3 nucleotide sequence: TGCGCCAGCAGCCAAGAAACGGCCGGGAAGCAGTTCTTC.

This rearrangement joins TRBV7-2 to TRBJ1-5; possibly TRBD1 for D (6 bases). Germline assignment: CDR1 SGHTA and CDR2 FQGNSA. V was cut by 5 bases and J by 0 bases, with 14 bases left in between. The CDR3 length is 16 residues. CDR3 coding DNA: TGTGCCAGCAGCCCTACAGGGCGTCTTAGCAATCAGCCCCAGCATTTT. Protein sequence: CASSPTGRLSNQPQHF.

The chain uses TRBV5-1 and TRBJ1-2, with a possible D match to TRBD1 (6 bases). V was shortened by 4 bases and J by 7 bases, with 23 bases between the two germline ends. This CDR3 comprises 16 residues. Germline V lookup: CDR1 SGHRS, CDR2 YFSETQ. CDR3 coding DNA: TGCGCCAGCAGCCCCAGGACAGAATCAGCCTTTAGTGGCTACACCTTC. Translation: CASSPRTESAFSGYTF.

The CDR3 nucleotides are TGTGCCAGCTCACCCGGGACAGCCAAGAACACTGAAGCTTTCTTT. Its translation is CASSPGTAKNTEAFF. The chain combines TRBV18 with TRBJ1-1; 7 bases align to TRBD1. The CDR3 consists of 15 residues. The V segment lost 3 bases and the J segment 1 base; nucleotides outside the gene matches: 5. Germline V CDR1 and CDR2: KGHSH, LQKENI.

This chain uses TRBV5-5 with TRBJ2-7; 8 bases agree with TRBD1. V lost 8 bases, J lost 2 bases, and 9 bases stayed unmatched. CDR1 is SGHKS and CDR2 is YYEKEE in the germline V gene (reference sequence). The CDR3 totals 14 residues. CDR3 bases: TGTGCCAGTATCGGACAGGGCAGACCCTACGAGCAGTACTTC. Its translation is CASIGQGRPYEQYF.

The rearrangement joins TRBV19 to TRBJ1-2; no clear D gene. V was cut by 3 bases and J by 2 bases, with 10 bases left in between. The CDR3 spans 14 residues. Germline lookup yields CDR1 LNHDA and CDR2 SQIVND (reference sequence). The CDR3, as DNA: TGTGCCAGTAGTATTAATGTGGGCAACTATGGCTACACCTTC. Protein product: CASSINVGNYGYTF.

V and J are TRBV5-1 and TRBJ2-7; 7 bases map to TRBD1. CDR3 length: 15 amino acids. Germline CDR1 SGHRS, CDR2 YFSETQ. V lost 4 bases to trimming and J lost 0 bases; unmatched junction nucleotides: 7. CDR3 DNA: TGCGCCAGCAGCATGGGACAGCCGAGCTCCTACGAGCAGTACTTC. This gives the protein CASSMGQPSSYEQYF.

The rearrangement joins TRBV6-9 to TRBJ2-1; unclear D gene. V lost 8 bases to trimming and J lost 5 bases, with 10 bases between them. This CDR3 comprises 12 residues. Germline assignment: CDR1 MNHGY and CDR2 SVAAGI. CDR3 sequence: CASPRLHNEQFF. The CDR3 coding sequence is TGTGCCAGCCCGAGGCTACACAATGAGCAGTTCTTC.

The genes are TRBV30 and TRBJ2-6; TRBD1 agrees at 10 bases. Trimming took 1 base from V and 0 from J; bases not matched to a gene: 3. There are 17 residues in the CDR3. Germline CDR1 is GTSNPN and CDR2 is SVGIG (reference sequence). CDR3 residues: CAWSGDRGSSGANVLTF. DNA of the CDR3: TGTGCCTGGAGTGGGGACAGGGGAAGCTCTGGGGCCAACGTCCTGACTTTC.

The chain carries TRBV3-1 (or the pseudogene TRBV3-2) and TRBJ2-7; TRBD2 aligns across 11 bases. Germline CDR1 and CDR2: LGHDT and YNNKEL (reference sequence). The V segment lost 0 bases and the J segment 9 bases; nucleotides outside the gene matches: 10. The CDR3 is 16 amino acids. CDR3 nucleotide sequence: TGTGCCAGCAGCCAAGATTTAACTAGCGGGAGAGGGGGGCAGTACTTC. Protein sequence: CASSQDLTSGRGGQYF.

In its sample, this clone was seen once. The J gene is TRBJ1-2, the V gene TRBV4-2; D is undetermined. CDR3 size: 13 residues. The germline CDR1 and CDR2 sequences are LGHNA and YNFKEQ. The germline V and J ends were trimmed by 0 bases and 4 bases, with 6 bases remaining between them. This chain's CDR3 is CASSQESGYGYTF. In DNA form, the CDR3 reads TGTGCCAGCAGCCAAGAGTCGGGCTATGGCTACACCTTC.

The V gene is TRBV28, the J gene TRBJ1-2; 9 bases line up with TRBD1. CDR3 length equals 14 residues. With 5 bases clipped from V and 4 bases from J, the junction kept 5 bases outside the gene matches. Germline V gives CDR1 MDHEN, CDR2 SYDVKM. CDR3 DNA sequence: TGTGCCAGCAGTCCGGGACAGGGCCTCTATGGCTACACCTTC. Its protein product is CASSPGQGLYGYTF.

V gene TRBV19 combines with J gene TRBJ1-6; D remains unclear. CDR3 length equals 15 residues. Germline loops: CDR1 LNHDA, CDR2 SQIVND (reference sequence). V gave up 2 bases and J gave up 14 bases, with 19 bases separating them. DNA of the CDR3: TGTGCCAGTAGTATAATTCCCCTCGAACTCGGGGCCCTCCACTTT. Translation gives CASSIIPLELGALHF.

J is TRBJ2-2 and V is TRBV19; D possibly corresponds to TRBD1 (6 bases). The CDR3 extends over 16 amino acids. Germline V gives CDR1 LNHDA, CDR2 SQIVND (reference sequence). The germline V and J ends were trimmed by 9 bases and 4 bases, with 21 bases remaining between them. The CDR3 nucleotides are TGTGCCAGCAGCCACCCGGCAGGGGTCGGCACCGGGGAGCTGTTTTTT. Its protein is CASSHPAGVGTGELFF.

The chain combines TRBV7-3 with TRBJ2-7; 7 nucleotides line up with TRBD2. CDR1 SGHTA and CDR2 FQGTGA come from the germline V gene. J gave up 0 bases and V 5 bases, and 7 bases lay outside the gene matches. The CDR3 runs to 15 residues. CDR3 residues: CASSPGGVSSYEQYF. The CDR3 DNA follows: TGTGCCAGCAGCCCGGGGGGTGTCAGCTCCTACGAGCAGTACTTC.

The chain employs TRBV7-7 and TRBJ2-1; no clear D gene. The CDR3 contains 16 residues. The V end was cut by 5 bases, the J end by 0 bases, with 14 bases between. Germline V gene sequence: CDR1 SSHAT, CDR2 FNYEAQ (reference sequence). The CDR3 is CASSPTTGSSYNEQFF. The CDR3 nucleotides read TGTGCCAGCAGCCCTACAACGGGTAGCTCCTACAATGAGCAGTTCTTC.

The chain is built from TRBV4-1 and TRBJ2-7; D perhaps matches TRBD1 (5 bases). The V gene's germline CDR1 is MGHRA and CDR2 YSYEKL. CDR3 size: 14 residues. The V gene lost 4 bases and the J gene lost 3 bases, with 13 bases spanning the gap. The DNA for the CDR3 is TGCGCCAGCAGCCCCCAGGACACCTACTACGAGCAGTACTTC. It encodes CASSPQDTYYEQYF.

This clone was seen just once. This chain uses TRBV6-2 or TRBV6-3 with TRBJ1-1; 8 bases line up with TRBD1. The junction had 12 bases not matched to a gene; V was cut back by 5 bases and J by 4 bases. This CDR3 comprises 16 residues. Per the germline V gene, CDR1 is MNHEY and CDR2 is SVGEGT. CDR3 loop: CASSPIPGGDGTEAFF. The CDR3 coding sequence is TGTGCCAGCAGTCCGATTCCAGGGGGCGATGGCACTGAAGCTTTCTTT.

The V call is TRBV11-2, the J call TRBJ1-4; 8 nucleotides line up with TRBD1. After removal of 6 bases from V and 0 bases from J, the junction contained 12 bases not matched to a gene. Germline lookup yields CDR1 SGHAT and CDR2 FQNNGV. The CDR3 is 18 residues long. The CDR3 here is CASRMGRGHEATNEKLFF. In nucleotides, the CDR3 is TGTGCCAGCAGGATGGGCAGGGGGCACGAAGCAACTAATGAAAAACTGTTTTTT.

The chain recombines TRBV18 with TRBJ2-5; D not certain. With 0 bases removed from V and 4 bases from J, the gap between germline ends came to 6 bases. The CDR3 totals 13 residues. CDR1 and CDR2 from the germline V gene are KGHSH and LQKENI. CDR3 nucleotides: TGTGCCAGCTCACCACCGATGAGAGAGACCCAGTACTTC. It yields the protein CASSPPMRETQYF.

V is TRBV28 and J is TRBJ2-7; TRBD1 aligns across 8 bases. The junction had 4 bases not matched to a gene; V was cut back by 6 bases and J by 3 bases. The CDR3 has 13 residues. CDR1 and CDR2 (germline): MDHEN, SYDVKM. The CDR3 DNA sequence: TGTGCCAGCAGCCGGGGACAGGACTACGAGCAGTACTTC. It codes for CASSRGQDYEQYF.

The chain is built from TRBV12-3 or TRBV12-4 and TRBJ2-1, with D possibly TRBD1 on 7 matching bases. V was clipped by 10 bases and J by 8 bases, with 18 bases between them. This CDR3 has 13 amino acids. CDR3 in DNA: TGTGCCACCCAGGGGGGAAGTATGGATGAGCAGTTCTTC. Translating gives CATQGGSMDEQFF.

The gene calls are TRBV5-1 and TRBJ2-7, with 10 positions matching TRBD2. This CDR3 comprises 16 residues. V gave up 0 bases and J gave up 4 bases; unmatched junction bases: 7. Germline V lookup: CDR1 SGHRS, CDR2 YFSETQ. CDR3 DNA sequence: TGCGCCAGCAGCTTGGGGAGGACTAGCGGAGTTTACGAGCAGTACTTC. Translated: CASSLGRTSGVYEQYF.

The chain joins TRBV4-1 to TRBJ2-7, with 15 bases aligning to TRBD2. This CDR3 region has 15 residues. The germline CDR1 and CDR2 sequences are MGHRA and YSYEKL. The J segment lost 4 bases and the V segment lost 3 bases, leaving 1 base of the junction unmatched. The CDR3 DNA reads TGCGCCAGCAGCCAGGGACTAGCGGGGGGTTACGAGCAGTACTTC. It translates to CASSQGLAGGYEQYF.

The chain is built from TRBV30 and TRBJ2-5; 12 bases fit TRBD2. CDR3 size: 15 residues. The J segment lost 5 bases and the V segment lost 4 bases, leaving 8 bases of the junction unmatched. The germline gives CDR1 GTSNPN, CDR2 SVGIG (reference sequence). The CDR3 DNA reads as TGTGCCTGGATGTGGACTAGCGGGAAATCGGAGACCCAGTACTTC. As protein: CAWMWTSGKSETQYF.

This rearrangement joins TRBV9 to TRBJ2-5, with a tentative D call TRBD2 (6 bases). Germline V gives CDR1 SGDLS, CDR2 YYNGEE. V dropped 4 bases and J dropped 7 bases, with 20 bases sitting between them. The CDR3 has 15 amino acids. The CDR3 bases are TGTGCCAGCAGCCCTGGACGGACCCTCGGGGGGACCCAGTACTTC. This codes for CASSPGRTLGGTQYF.

V usage is TRBV27 and J usage is TRBJ2-7; 8 positions match TRBD2. The V segment lost 2 bases and the J segment 3 bases; nucleotides outside the gene matches: 3. The V gene's germline CDR1 is MNHEY and CDR2 SMNVEV (reference sequence). The CDR3 has 14 amino acids. CDR3 in DNA: TGTGCCAGCAGTTTAGCGGGGGGAGGCTACGAGCAGTACTTC. It encodes CASSLAGGGYEQYF.

The V and J genes are TRBV27 and TRBJ1-2, with D tentatively TRBD1 (5 bases). The CDR3 has 13 residues. Trimming cost V 3 bases and J 3 bases, with 8 bases left between them. Germline CDR1 is MNHEY and CDR2 is SMNVEV (reference sequence). The CDR3 sequence: CASSFSGYYGYTF. DNA for the CDR3: TGTGCCAGCAGTTTCTCAGGGTACTATGGCTACACCTTC.

The chain joins TRBV11-2 to TRBJ2-1; the match to TRBD2 covers 9 bases. Germline values: CDR1 SGHAT, CDR2 FQNNGV. CDR3 length: 16 amino acids. V was clipped by 0 bases and J by 7 bases; unmatched bases: 7. In DNA form, the CDR3 reads TGTGCCAGCAGCTTAGATGTAGTAGCGGGAGCAAATGAGCAGTTCTTC. Translating it yields CASSLDVVAGANEQFF.